The clone carrying this TCR beta chain showed up just once. Its antigen is not identified. This record belongs to a study of vaccination effects on CD4 cells after COVID-19. Antigen-specific CD4+ T cells were expanded (with viral peptide pools) by the ViraFEST assay ahead of sequencing. On roughly day 9 of culture, CD4+ T cells were separated out. Wells each received over 1.5 million PBMC, cultured with around 10 IU/ml IL-2 and about 10 ug/ml peptides. Half the medium was replaced with IL-2 medium on days 3 and 7. The length of the CDR3 is 15 residues. From germline, CDR1 is ENHRY and CDR2 SYGVKD. Between the trimmed V and J ends, which lost 2 bases and 0 bases, there was a span of 10 bases. Data came from immunoSEQ multiplex PCR; TCRdb stores just in-frame clones and leaves some out. The sample has roughly 15,000 clones; approximately 82% are singletons.

The chain carries TRBV10-3 and TRBJ1-1; D is unresolved. The material sequenced was CD4+ T cells from PBMCs cultured with HCoV-229E spike peptides, taken before COVID-19 vaccination. The receptor comes from a human donor who received a COVID-19 vaccine. This chain's CDR3 is CAISEQPSMNTEAFF. The CDR3 coding sequence is TGTGCCATCAGTGAGCAGCCTTCCATGAACACTGAAGCTTTCTTT.